This T cell receptor (beta chain) originates from a study of response to subunit inactivated influenza vaccine. Study-level points and caveats: Every seasonal influenza vaccination brings in few new T cells, the authors suggested.

Per the germline V gene, CDR1 is LNHDA and CDR2 is SQIVND (reference sequence). This CDR3 comprises 13 residues. A single count supports this clonotype. What it binds is not known. A junction boundary mismatches the germline segment, possibly from a read error. One entry per CDR3 protein, called by TCRdb with MiXCR from the RT-PCR reads. Here the sample spans around 580,000 distinct CDR3 sequences, approximately 14% being singletons. This specimen consisted of PBMCs from blood, obtained 12 days after vaccination. The sequence came from a middle-aged man who received an inactivated influenza vaccine. The chain uses TRBV19 and TRBJ2-7; TRBD1 matches at 8 bases. The CDR3 spells CASALTGEYAQYF. The DNA of the CDR3 is TGTGCCAGCGCCCTGACAGGGGAGTACGCGCAGTACTTC.